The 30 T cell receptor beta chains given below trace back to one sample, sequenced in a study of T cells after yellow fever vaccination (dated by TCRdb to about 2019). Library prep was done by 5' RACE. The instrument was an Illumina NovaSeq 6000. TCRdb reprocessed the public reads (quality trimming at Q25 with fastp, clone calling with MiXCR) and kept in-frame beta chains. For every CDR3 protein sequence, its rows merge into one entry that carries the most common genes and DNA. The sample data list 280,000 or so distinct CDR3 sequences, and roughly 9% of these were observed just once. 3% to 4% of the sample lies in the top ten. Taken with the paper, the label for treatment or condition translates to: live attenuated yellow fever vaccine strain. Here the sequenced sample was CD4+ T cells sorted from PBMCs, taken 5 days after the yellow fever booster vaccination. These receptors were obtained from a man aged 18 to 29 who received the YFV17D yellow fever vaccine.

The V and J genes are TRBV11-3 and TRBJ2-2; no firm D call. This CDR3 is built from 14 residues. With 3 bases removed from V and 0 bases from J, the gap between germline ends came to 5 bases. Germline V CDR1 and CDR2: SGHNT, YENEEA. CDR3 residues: CASSFSSNTGELFF. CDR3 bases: TGTGCCAGCAGCTTCTCATCGAACACCGGGGAGCTGTTTTTT.

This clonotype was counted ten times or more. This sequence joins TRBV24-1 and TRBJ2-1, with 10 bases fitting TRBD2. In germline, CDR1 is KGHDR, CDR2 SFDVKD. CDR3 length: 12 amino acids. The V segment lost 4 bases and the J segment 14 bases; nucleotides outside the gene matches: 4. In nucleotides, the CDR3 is TGTGCCACCAGTGACCCCGGGACTAGCGAGTTCTTC. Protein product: CATSDPGTSEFF.

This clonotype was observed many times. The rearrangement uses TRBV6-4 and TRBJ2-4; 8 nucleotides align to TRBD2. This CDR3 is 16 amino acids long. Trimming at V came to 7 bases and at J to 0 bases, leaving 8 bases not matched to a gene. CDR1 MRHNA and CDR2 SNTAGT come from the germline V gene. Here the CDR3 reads CASTYPGGRAKNIQYF. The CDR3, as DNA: TGTGCCAGCACCTATCCGGGAGGGAGAGCCAAAAACATTCAGTACTTC.

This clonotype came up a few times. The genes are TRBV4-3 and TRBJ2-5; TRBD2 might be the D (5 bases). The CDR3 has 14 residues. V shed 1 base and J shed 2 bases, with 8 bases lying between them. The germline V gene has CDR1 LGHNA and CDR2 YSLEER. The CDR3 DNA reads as TGCGCCAGCAGCCAAGCTAGCAGGCAAGAGACCCAGTACTTC. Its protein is CASSQASRQETQYF.

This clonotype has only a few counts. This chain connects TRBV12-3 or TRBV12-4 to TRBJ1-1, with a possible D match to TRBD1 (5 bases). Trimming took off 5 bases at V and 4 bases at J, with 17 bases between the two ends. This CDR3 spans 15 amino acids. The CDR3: CASSPQTDLGTEAFF. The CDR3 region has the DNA TGTGCCAGCAGTCCGCAGACAGACTTAGGCACTGAAGCTTTCTTT.

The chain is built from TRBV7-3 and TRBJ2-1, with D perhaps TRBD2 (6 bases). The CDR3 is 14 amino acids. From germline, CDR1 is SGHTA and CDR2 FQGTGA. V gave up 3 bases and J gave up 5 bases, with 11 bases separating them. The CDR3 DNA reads TGTGCCAGCAGCTTTATCGGGGAGGACAATGAGCAGTTCTTC. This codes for CASSFIGEDNEQFF.

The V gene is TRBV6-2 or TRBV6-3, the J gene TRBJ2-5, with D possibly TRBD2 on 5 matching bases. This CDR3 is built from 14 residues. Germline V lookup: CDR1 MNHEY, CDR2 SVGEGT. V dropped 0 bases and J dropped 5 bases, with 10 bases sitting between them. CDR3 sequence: CASSYSREWETQYF. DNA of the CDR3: TGTGCCAGCAGTTACTCGAGGGAATGGGAGACCCAGTACTTC.

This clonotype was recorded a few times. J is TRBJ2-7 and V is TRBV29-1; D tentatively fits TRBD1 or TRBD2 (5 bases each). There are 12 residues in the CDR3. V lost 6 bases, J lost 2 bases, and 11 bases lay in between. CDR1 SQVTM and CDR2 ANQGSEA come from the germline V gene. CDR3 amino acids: CSVGDGAYEQYV. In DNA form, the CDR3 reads TGCAGCGTGGGGGACGGGGCCTACGAGCAGTACGTC.

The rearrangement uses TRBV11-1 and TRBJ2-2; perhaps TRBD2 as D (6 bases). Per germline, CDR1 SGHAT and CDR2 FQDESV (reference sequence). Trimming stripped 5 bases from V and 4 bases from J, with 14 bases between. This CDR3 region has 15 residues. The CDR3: CASSPGGEITGELFF. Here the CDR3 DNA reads TGTGCCAGCAGCCCCGGGGGAGAGATCACCGGGGAGCTGTTTTTT. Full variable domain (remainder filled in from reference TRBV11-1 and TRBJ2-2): EAEVAQSPRYKITEKSQAVAFWCDPISGHATLYWYRQILGQGPELLVQFQDESVVDDSQLPKDRFSAERLKGVDSTLKIQPAELGDSAMYLCASSPGGEITGELFFGEGSRLTVL.

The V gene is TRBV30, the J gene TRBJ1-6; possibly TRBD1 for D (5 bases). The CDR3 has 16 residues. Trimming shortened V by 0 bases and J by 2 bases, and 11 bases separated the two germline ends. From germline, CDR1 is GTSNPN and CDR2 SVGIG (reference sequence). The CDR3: CAWSVPSGAYNSPLHF. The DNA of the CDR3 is TGTGCCTGGAGTGTACCTTCGGGGGCCTATAATTCACCCCTCCACTTT.

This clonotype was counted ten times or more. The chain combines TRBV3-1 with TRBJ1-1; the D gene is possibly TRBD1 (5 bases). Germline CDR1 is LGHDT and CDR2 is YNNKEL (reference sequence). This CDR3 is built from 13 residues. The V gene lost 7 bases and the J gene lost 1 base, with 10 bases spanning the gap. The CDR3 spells CASTTQGNTEAFF. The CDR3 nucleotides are TGTGCCAGCACCACTCAGGGGAACACTGAAGCTTTCTTT.

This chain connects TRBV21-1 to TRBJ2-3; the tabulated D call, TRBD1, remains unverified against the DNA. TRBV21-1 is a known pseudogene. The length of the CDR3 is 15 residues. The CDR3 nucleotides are TGTGCCAGCAGCATAGGACAGGGTTGTACAGATACGCAGTATTTT. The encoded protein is CASSIGQGCTDTQYF.

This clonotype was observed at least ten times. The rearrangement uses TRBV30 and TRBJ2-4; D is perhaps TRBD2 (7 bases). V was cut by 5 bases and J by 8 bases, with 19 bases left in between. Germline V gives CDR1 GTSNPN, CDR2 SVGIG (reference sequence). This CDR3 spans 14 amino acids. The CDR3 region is CAWWAGRGLHIQYF. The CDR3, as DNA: TGTGCCTGGTGGGCAGGGAGGGGGTTACACATTCAGTACTTC.

CDR3 sequence reads: CASSPTRAGELFF. CDR3 DNA sequence: TGTGCCAGCAGCCCTACTAGGGCCGGGGAGCTGTTTTTT. The chain carries TRBV11-1 and TRBJ2-2; tentatively, D is TRBD2 (5 bases). Germline V gene sequence: CDR1 SGHAT, CDR2 FQDESV (reference sequence). This CDR3 spans 13 amino acids. The V end lost 5 bases, the J end lost 6 bases, and 10 bases lay between the germline ends.

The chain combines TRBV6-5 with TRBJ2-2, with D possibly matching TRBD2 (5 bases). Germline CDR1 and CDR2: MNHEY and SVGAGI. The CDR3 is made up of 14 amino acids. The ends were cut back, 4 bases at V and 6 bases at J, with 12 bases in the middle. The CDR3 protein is CASSSLRGPGELFF. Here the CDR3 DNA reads TGTGCCAGCAGTTCCCTGAGAGGGCCCGGGGAGCTGTTTTTT.

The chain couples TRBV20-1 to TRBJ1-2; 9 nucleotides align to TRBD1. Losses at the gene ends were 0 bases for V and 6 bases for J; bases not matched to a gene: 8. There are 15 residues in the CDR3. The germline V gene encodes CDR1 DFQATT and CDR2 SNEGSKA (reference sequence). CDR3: CSARDHGTGKDGYTF. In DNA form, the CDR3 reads TGCAGTGCTAGAGATCACGGGACAGGGAAGGATGGCTACACCTTC.

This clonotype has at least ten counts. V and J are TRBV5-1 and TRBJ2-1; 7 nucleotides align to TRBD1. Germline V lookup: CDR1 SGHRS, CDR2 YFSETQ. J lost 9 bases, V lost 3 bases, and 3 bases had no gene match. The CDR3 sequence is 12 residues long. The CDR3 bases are TGCGCCAGCAGCTCCTCAGGGGGTGAGCAGTTCTTC. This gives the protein CASSSSGGEQFF.

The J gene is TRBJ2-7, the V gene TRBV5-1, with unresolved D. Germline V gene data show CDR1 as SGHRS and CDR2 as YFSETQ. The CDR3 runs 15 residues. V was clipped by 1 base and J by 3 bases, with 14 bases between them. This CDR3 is CASSLFGGEVYEQYF. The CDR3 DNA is TGCGCCAGCAGCTTGTTCGGTGGAGAAGTCTACGAGCAGTACTTC.

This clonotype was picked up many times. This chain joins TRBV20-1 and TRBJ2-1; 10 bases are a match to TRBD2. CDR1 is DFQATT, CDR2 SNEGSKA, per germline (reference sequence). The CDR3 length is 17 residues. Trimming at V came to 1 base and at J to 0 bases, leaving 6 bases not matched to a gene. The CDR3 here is CSARVSGGPGSYNEQFF. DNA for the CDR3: TGCAGTGCTAGAGTTAGCGGGGGGCCGGGCTCCTACAATGAGCAGTTCTTC.

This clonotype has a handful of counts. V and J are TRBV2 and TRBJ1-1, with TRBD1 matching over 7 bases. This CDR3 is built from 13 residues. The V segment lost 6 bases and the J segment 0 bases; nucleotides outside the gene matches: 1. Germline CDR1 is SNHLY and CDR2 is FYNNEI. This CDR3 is CASRGQLNTEAFF. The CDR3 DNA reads TGTGCCAGCAGGGGACAGTTGAACACTGAAGCTTTCTTT.

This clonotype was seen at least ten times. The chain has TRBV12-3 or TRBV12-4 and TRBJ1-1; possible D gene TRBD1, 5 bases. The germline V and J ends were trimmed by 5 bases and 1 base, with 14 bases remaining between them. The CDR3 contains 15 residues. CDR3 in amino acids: CASSAWGRRNTEAFF. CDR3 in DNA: TGTGCCAGCAGTGCCTGGGGACGGAGGAACACTGAAGCTTTCTTT.

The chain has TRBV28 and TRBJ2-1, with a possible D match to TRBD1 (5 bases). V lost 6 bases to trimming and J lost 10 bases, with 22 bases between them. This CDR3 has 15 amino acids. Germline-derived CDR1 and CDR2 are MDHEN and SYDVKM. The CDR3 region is CASRSQGKGSLEQFF. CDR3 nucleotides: TGTGCCAGCAGGAGCCAGGGTAAGGGGTCCCTGGAGCAGTTCTTC. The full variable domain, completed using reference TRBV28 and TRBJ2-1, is DVKVTQSSRYLVKRTGEKVFLECVQDMDHENMFWYRQDPGLGLRLIYFSYDVKMKEKGDIPEGYSVSREKKERFSLILESASTNQTSMYLCASRSQGKGSLEQFFGPGTRLTVL.

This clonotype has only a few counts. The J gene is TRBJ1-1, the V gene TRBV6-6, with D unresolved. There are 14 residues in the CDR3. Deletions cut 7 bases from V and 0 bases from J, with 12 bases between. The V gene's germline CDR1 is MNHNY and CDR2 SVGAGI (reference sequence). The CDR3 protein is CASTLSGMNTEAFF. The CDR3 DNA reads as TGTGCCAGCACCCTAAGCGGCATGAACACTGAAGCTTTCTTT.

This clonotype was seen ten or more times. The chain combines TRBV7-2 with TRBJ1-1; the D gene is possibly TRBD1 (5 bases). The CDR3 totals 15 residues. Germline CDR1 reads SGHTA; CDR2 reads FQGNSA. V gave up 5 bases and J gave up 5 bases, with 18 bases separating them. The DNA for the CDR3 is TGTGCCAGCAGCACAACGACACGACAGAGAACTGAAGCTTTCTTT. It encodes CASSTTTRQRTEAFF.

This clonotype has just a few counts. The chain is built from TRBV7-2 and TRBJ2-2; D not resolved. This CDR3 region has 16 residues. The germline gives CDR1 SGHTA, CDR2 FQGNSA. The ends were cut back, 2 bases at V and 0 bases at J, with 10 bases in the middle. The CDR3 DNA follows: TGTGCCAGCAGCTTACTGGGTCTTACGAACACCGGGGAGCTGTTTTTT. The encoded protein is CASSLLGLTNTGELFF.

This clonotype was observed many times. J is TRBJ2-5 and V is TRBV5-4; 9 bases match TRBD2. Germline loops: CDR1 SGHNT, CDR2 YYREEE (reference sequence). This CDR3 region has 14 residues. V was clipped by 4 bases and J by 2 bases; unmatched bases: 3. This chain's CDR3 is CASSPAGGQETQYF. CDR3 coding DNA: TGTGCCAGCAGCCCGGCGGGGGGGCAAGAGACCCAGTACTTC.

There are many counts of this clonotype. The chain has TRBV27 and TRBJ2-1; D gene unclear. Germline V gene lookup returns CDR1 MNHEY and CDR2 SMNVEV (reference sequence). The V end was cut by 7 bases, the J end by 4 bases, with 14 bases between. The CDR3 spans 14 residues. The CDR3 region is CASKAPQTYNEQFF. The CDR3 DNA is TGTGCCAGCAAGGCCCCGCAGACGTACAATGAGCAGTTCTTC.

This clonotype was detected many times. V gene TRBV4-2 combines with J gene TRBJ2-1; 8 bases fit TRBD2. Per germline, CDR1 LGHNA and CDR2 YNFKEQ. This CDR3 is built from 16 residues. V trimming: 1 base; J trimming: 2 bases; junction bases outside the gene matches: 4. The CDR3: CASSQALAVPYNEQFF. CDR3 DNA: TGTGCCAGCAGCCAAGCACTAGCGGTGCCCTACAATGAGCAGTTCTTC.

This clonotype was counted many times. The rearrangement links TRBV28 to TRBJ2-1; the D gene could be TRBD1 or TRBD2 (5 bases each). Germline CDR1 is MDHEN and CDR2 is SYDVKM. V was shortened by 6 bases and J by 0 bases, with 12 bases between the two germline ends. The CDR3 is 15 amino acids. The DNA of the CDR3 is TGTGCCAGCAGGGGTGGGGGTGGCTCCTACAATGAGCAGTTCTTC. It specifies CASRGGGGSYNEQFF.

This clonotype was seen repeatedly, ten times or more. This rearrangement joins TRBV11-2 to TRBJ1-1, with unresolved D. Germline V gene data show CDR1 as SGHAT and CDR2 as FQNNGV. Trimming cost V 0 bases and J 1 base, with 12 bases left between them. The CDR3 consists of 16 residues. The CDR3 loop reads CASSLEWRQRNTEAFF. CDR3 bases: TGTGCCAGCAGCTTAGAGTGGAGGCAGAGGAACACTGAAGCTTTCTTT.